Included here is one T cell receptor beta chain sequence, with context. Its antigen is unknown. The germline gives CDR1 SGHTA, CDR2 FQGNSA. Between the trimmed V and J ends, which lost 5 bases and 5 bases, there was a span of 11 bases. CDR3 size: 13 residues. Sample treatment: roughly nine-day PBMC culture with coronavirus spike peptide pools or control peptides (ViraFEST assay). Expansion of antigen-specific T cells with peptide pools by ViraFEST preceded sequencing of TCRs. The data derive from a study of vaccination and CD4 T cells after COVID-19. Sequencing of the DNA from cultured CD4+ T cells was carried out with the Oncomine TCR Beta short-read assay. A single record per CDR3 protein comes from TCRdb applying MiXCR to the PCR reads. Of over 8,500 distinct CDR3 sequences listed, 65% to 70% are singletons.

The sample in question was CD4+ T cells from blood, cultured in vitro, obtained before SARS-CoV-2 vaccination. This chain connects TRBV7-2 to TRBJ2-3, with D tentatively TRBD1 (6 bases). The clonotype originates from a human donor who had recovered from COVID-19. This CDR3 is CASSRGQGDTQYF. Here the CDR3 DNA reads TGTGCCAGCAGCAGGGGACAAGGAGATACGCAGTATTTT.